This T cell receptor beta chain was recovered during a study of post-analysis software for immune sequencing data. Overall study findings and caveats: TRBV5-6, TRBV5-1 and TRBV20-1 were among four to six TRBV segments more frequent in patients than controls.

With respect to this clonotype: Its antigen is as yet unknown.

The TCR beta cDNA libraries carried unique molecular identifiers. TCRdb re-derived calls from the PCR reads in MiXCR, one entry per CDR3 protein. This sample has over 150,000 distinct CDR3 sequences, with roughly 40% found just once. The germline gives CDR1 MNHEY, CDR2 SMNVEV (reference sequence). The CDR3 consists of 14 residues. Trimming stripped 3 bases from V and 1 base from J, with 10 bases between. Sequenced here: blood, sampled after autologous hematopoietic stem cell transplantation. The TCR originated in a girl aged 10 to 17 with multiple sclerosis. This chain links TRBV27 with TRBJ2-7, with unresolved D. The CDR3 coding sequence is TGTGCCAGCAGTTTTCAAGGGCGGTCCTACGAGCAGTACTTC. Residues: CASSFQGRSYEQYF.